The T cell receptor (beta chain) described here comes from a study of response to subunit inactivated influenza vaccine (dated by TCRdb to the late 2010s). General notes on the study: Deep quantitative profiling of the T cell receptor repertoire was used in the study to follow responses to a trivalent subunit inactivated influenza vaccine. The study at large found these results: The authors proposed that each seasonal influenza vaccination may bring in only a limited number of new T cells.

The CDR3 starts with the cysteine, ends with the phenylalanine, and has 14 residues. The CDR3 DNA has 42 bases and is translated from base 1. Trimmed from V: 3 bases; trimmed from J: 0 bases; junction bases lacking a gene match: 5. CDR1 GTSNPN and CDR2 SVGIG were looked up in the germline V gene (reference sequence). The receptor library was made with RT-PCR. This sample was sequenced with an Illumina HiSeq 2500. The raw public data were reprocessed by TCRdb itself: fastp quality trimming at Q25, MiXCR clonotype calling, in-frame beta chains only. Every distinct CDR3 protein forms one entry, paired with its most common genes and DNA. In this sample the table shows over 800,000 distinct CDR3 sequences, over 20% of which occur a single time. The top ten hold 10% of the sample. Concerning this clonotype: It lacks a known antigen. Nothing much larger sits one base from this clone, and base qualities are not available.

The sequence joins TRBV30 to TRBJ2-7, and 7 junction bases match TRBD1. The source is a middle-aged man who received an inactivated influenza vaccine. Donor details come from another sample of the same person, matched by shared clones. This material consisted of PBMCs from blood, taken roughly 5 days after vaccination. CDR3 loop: CAWSRQGRSYEQYF. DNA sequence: TGTGCCTGGAGCCGACAGGGCCGCTCCTACGAGCAGTACTTC.